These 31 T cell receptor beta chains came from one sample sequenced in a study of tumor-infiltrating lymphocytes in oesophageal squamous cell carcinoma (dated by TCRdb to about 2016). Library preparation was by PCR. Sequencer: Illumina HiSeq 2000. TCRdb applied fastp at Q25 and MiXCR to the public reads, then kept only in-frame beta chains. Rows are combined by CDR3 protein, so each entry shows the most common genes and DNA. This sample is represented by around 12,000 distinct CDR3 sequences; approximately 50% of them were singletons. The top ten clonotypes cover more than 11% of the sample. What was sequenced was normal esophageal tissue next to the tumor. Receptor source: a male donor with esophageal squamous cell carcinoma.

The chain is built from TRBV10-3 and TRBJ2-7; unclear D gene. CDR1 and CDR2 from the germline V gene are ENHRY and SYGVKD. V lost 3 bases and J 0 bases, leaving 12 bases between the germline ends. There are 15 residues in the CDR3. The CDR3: CAISDPGRSSYEQYF. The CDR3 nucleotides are TGTGCCATCAGTGACCCCGGACGGTCCTCCTACGAGCAGTACTTC.

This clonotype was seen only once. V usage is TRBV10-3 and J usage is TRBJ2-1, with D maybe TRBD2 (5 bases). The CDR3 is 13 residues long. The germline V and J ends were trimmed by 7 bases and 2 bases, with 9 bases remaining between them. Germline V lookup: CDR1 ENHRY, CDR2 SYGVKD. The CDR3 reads CAIKSGPYNEQFF. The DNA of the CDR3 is TGTGCCATCAAGAGCGGCCCCTACAATGAGCAGTTCTTC.

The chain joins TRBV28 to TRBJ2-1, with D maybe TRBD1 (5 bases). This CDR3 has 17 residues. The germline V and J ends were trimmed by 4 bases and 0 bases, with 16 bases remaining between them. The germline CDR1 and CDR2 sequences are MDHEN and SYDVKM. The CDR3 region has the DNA TGTGCCAGCAGTTCTCCCGTAGGGGCGAGCTCCTACAATGAGCAGTTCTTC. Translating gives CASSSPVGASSYNEQFF.

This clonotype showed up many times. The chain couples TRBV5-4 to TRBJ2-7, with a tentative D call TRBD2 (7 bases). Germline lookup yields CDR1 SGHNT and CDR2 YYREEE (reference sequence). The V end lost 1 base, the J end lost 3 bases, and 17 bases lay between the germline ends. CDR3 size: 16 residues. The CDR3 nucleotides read TGTGCCAGCAGCTTGCGGGGGCGGGGGAGGGACTACGAGCAGTACTTC. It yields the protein CASSLRGRGRDYEQYF.

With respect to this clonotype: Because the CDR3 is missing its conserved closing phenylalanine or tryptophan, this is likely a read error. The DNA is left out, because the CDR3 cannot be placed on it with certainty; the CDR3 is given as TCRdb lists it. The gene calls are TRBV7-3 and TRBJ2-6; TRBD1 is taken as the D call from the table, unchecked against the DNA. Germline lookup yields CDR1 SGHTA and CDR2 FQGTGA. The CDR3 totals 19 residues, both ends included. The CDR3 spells CASAGARTEKPGSEQFFGA.

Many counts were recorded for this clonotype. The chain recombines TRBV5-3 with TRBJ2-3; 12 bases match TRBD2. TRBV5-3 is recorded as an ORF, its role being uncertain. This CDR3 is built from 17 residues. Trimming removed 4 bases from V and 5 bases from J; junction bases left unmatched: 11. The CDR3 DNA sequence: TGTGCCAGAAGCCTGGTTTCTCTAGCGGGAGGGTTAGATACGCAGTATTTT. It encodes CARSLVSLAGGLDTQYF.

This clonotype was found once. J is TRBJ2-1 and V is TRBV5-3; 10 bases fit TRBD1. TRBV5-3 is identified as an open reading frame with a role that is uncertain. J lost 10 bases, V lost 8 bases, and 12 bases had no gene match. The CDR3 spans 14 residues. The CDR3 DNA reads TGTGCCAGCAGCCACGGGACAGGGGCGGGGGAGCAGTTCTTC. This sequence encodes CASSHGTGAGEQFF.

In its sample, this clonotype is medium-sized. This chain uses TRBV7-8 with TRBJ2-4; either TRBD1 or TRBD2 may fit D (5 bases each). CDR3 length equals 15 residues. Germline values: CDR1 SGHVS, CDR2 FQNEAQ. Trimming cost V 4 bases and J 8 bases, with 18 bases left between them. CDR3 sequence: CASSSSLRDVDIQYF. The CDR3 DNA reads TGTGCCAGCAGCTCATCTCTAAGGGACGTGGACATTCAGTACTTC.

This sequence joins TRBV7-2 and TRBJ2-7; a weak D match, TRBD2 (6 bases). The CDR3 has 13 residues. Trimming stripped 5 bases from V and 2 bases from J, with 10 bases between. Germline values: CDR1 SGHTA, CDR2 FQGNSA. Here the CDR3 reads CASSRRTTYEQYF. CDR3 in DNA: TGTGCCAGCAGCAGAAGGACTACCTACGAGCAGTACTTC.

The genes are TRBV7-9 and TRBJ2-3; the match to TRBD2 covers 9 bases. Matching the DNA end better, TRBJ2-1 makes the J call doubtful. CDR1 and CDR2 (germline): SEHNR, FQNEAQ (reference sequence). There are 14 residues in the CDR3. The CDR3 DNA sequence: TGTGCCAGCAGCGGGACTAGCAATTACAATGAGCAGTTCTTC. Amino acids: CASSGTSNYNEQFF.

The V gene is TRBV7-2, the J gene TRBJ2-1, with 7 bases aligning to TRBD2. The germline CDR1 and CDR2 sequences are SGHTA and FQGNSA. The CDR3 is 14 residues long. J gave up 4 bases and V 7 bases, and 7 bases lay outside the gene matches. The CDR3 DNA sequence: TGTGCCAGCATCGAGGGAGGGCCGTACAATGAGCAGTTCTTC. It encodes CASIEGGPYNEQFF.

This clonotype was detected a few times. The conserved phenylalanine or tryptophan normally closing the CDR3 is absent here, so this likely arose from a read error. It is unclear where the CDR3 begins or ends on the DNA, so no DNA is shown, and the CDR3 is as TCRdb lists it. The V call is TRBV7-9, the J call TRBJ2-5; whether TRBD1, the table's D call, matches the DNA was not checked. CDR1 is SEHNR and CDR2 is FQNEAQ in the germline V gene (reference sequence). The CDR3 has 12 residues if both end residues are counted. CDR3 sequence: CASSFNSGWTGQ.

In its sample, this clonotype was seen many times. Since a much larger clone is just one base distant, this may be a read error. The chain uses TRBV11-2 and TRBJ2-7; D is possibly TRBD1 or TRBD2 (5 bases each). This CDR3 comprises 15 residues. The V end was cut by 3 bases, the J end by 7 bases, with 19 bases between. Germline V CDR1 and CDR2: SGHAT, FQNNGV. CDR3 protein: CASSFRRGLLNEQYF. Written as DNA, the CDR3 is TGTGCCAGCAGCTTTAGACGGGGCTTATTGAATGAGCAGTACTTC. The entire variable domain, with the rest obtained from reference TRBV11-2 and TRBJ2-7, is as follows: EAGVAQSPRYKIIEKRQSVAFWCNPISGHATLYWYQQILGQGPKLLIQFQNNGVVDDSQLPKDRFSAERLKGVDSTLKIQPAKLEDSAVYLCASSFRRGLLNEQYFGPGTRLTVT.

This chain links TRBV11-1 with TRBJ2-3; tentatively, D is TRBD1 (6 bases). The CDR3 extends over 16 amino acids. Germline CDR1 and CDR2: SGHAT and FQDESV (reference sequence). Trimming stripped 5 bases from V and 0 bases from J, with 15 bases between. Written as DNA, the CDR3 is TGTGCCAGCAGCGGCAGAGGACAGCCTAGCACAGATACGCAGTATTTT. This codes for CASSGRGQPSTDTQYF.

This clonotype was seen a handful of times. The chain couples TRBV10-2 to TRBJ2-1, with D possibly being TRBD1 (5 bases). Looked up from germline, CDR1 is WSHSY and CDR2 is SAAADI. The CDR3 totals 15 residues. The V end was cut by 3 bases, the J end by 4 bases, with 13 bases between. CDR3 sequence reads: CASSESQGWYNEQFF. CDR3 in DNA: TGCGCCAGCAGTGAATCGCAGGGATGGTACAATGAGCAGTTCTTC.

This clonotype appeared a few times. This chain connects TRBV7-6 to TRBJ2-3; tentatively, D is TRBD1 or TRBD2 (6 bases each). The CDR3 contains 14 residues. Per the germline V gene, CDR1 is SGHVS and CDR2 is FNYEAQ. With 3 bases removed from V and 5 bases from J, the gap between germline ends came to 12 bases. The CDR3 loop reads CASSLPGAQDTQYF. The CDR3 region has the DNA TGTGCCAGCAGCTTGCCGGGGGCGCAAGATACGCAGTATTTT.

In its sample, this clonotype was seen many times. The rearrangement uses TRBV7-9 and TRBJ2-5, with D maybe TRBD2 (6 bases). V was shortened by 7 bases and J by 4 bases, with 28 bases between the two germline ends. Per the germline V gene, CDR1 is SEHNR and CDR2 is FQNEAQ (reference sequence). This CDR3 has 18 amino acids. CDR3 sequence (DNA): TGTGCCAGCATCCTGACCGCCGGGAGAGAGGGGCGTAGAGAGACCCAGTACTTC. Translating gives CASILTAGREGRRETQYF.

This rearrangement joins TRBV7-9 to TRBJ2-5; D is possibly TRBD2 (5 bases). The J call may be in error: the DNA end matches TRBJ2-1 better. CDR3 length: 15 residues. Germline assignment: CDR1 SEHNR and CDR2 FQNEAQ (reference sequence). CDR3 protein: CASSLSGLSVNEQFF. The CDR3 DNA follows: TGTGCCAGCAGCTTATCGGGATTGTCGGTGAATGAGCAGTTCTTC.

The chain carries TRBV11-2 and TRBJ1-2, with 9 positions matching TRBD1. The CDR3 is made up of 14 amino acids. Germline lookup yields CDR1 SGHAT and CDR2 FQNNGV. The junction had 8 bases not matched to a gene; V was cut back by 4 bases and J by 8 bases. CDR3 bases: TGTGCCAGCAGCTGGGGACAGGGCGGAGAGGGCTACACCTTC. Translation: CASSWGQGGEGYTF. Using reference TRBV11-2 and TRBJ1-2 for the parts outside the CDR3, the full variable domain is EAGVAQSPRYKIIEKRQSVAFWCNPISGHATLYWYQQILGQGPKLLIQFQNNGVVDDSQLPKDRFSAERLKGVDSTLKIQPAKLEDSAVYLCASSWGQGGEGYTFGSGTRLTVV.

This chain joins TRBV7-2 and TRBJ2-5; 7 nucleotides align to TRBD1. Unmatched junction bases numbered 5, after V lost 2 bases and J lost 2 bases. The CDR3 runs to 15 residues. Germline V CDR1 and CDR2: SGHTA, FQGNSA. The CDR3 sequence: CASSLWAGGQETQYF. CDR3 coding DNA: TGTGCCAGCAGCTTATGGGCAGGGGGACAAGAGACCCAGTACTTC.

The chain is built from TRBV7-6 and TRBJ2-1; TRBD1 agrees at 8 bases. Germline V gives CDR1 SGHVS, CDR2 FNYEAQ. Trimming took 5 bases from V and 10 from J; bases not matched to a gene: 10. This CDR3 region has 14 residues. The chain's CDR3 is CASSPGQGRREQFF. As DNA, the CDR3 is TGTGCCAGCAGCCCTGGACAGGGACGGAGGGAGCAGTTCTTC.

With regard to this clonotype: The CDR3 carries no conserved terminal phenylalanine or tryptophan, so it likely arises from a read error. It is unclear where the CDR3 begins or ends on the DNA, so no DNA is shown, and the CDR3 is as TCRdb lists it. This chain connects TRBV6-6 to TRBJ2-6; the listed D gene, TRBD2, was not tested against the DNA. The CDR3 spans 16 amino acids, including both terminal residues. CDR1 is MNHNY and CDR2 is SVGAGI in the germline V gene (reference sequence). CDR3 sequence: CASSYGGSNSPLHFGA.

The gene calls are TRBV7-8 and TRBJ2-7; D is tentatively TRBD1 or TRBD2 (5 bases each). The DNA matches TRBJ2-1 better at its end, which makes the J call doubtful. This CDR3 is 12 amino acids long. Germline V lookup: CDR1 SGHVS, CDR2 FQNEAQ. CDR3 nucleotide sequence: TGTGCCAGCAGCCCAGCGAGGGGTGAGCAGTTCTTC. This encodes CASSPARGEQFF.

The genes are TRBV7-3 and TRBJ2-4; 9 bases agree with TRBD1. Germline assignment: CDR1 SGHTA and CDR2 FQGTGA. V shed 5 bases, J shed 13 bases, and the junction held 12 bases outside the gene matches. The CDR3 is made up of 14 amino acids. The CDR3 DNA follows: TGTGCCAGCAGCGACTCCGGGACAGGGACGTCGCAGTACTTC. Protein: CASSDSGTGTSQYF.

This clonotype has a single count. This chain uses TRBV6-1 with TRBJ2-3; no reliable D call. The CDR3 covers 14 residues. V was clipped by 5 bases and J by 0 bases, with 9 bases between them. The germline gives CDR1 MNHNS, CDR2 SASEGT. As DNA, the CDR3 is TGTGCCAGCAGTTTCCAGGACAGCACAGATACGCAGTATTTT. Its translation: CASSFQDSTDTQYF.

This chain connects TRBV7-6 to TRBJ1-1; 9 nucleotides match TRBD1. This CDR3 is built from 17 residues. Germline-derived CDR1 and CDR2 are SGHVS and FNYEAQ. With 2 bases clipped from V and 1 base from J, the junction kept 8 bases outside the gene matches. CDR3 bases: TGTGCCAGCAGCTTACCCACGGGGACAGGGAAGAACACTGAAGCTTTCTTT. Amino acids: CASSLPTGTGKNTEAFF.

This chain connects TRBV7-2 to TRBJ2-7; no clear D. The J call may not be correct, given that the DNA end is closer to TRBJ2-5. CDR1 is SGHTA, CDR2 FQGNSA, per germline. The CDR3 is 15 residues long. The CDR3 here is CASSPDGYFQETQYF. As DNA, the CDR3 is TGTGCCAGCAGCCCAGACGGGTACTTCCAAGAGACCCAGTACTTC.

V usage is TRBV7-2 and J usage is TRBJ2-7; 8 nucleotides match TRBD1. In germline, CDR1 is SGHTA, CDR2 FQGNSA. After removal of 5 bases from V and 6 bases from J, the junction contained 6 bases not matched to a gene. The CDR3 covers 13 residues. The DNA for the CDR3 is TGTGCCAGCAGCCCGACAGGGGTCTCCGAGCAGTACTTC. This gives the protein CASSPTGVSEQYF.

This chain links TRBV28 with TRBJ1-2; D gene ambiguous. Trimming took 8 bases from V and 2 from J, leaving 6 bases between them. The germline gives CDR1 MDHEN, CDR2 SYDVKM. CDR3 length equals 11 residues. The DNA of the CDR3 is TGTGCCAGCGAACTGAACTATGGCTACACCTTC. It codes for CASELNYGYTF.

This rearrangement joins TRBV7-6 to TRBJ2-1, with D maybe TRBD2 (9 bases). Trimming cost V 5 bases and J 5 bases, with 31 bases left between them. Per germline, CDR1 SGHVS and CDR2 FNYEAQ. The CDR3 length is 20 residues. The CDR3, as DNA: TGTGCCAGCAGCACGAGAGGACAGGGAACTCTAGCGGGACGGAACAATGAGCAGTTCTTC. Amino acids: CASSTRGQGTLAGRNNEQFF. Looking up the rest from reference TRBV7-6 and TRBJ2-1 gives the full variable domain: GAGVSQSPRYKVTKRGQDVALRCDPISGHVSLYWYRQALGQGPEFLTYFNYEAQQDKSGLPNDRFSAERPEGSISTLTIQRTEQRDSAMYRCASSTRGQGTLAGRNNEQFFGPGTRLTVL.

DNA of the CDR3: TGTGCCAGCAGCTTAAGTTCTGGCGGGACAGGGGTCTACTACGAGCAGTACTTC. Encoded protein: CASSLSSGGTGVYYEQYF. The chain combines TRBV7-3 with TRBJ2-7, with 10 bases fitting TRBD1. With V trimmed by 1 base and J by 3 bases, 12 bases remained unmatched. The CDR3 has 18 amino acids. Germline V lookup: CDR1 SGHTA, CDR2 FQGTGA.